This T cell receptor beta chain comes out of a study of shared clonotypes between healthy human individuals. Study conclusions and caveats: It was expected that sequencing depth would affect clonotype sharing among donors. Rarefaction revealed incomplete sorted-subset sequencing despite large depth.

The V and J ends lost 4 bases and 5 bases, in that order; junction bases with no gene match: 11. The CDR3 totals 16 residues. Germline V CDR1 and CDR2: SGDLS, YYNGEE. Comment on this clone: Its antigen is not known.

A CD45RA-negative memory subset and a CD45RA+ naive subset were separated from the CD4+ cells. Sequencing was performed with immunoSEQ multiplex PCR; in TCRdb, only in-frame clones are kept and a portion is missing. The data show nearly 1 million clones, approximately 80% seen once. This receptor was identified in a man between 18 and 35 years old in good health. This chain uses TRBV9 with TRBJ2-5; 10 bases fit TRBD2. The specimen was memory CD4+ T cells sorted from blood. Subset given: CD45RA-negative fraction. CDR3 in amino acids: CASSLAGVTPKETQYF. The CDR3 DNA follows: TGTGCCAGCAGCCTAGCGGGAGTTACTCCCAAGGAGACCCAGTACTTC.